This TCR beta chain was recovered during a study of blood T cells in healthy people across ages. Study conclusions and caveats: Aged donors had fewer naive CD4+ cells and lower diversity than long-lived donors. Age brought a roughly linear fall in TCR beta diversity measured per million T cells.

Points on this clonotype: The antigen is unknown.

The CDR3 extends over 18 amino acids. Per germline, CDR1 SGHTA and CDR2 FQGNSA. V dropped 1 base and J dropped 2; count of bases not matched to a gene: 10. A sample-barcoded 5' primer and a J-beta primer mix were used in a second PCR of roughly 6 to 11 cycles. A template-switch adaptor with 12 random nucleotides tagged each cDNA molecule. Sequencing recovered at least 3 million CDR3-containing paired-end reads from each sample. TCRdb reprocessed the 5' RACE reads via MiXCR and lists one record per CDR3 protein. This sample yields 1.5 million to 2 million distinct CDR3 sequences, of which 40% to 55% are seen a single time; about 2.1% belongs to the top ten.

This receptor was taken from a woman aged 40 to 50 in good health. The chain is built from TRBV7-2 and TRBJ2-5, with TRBD2 matching 10 bases. The material sequenced was blood. CDR3 sequence reads: CASSLVVSGTSVQETQYF. The CDR3 DNA sequence: TGTGCCAGCAGCTTAGTAGTTTCCGGGACTAGCGTTCAAGAGACCCAGTACTTC.